These T cell receptor beta chains were read from a single sample in a study of blood T cell repertoires in COVID-19. Repertoires were generated with immunoSEQ multiplex PCR, while TCRdb's copy carries only in-frame clones and drops some. The sample lists over 200,000 clones, around 78% occurring once. The source material was peripheral blood. These receptors were collected from a woman in her 70s with active or convalescent COVID-19. CDR3s include the opening cysteine and the closing phenylalanine or tryptophan. Each record gives: J gene, V gene, CDR3 protein.

TRBJ2-2,TRBV5-1,CASSEDRVRTGELFF
TRBJ1-1,TRBV30,CAWSRGGVTEAFF
TRBJ1-1,TRBV10-1,CASRLSSGSDTEAFF
TRBJ2-5,TRBV5-1,CASRPTGTSEETQYF
TRBJ1-2,TRBV3-1/TRBV3-2,CASSQDPSRAYGYTF
TRBJ2-7,TRBV11-1,CASTLETGGPGEQYF
TRBJ2-3,TRBV3-1/TRBV3-2,CASSQGGGGNTQYF
TRBJ2-7,TRBV15,CATSRPGTADSYEQYF
TRBJ2-5,TRBV5-4,CASSPPLGLAGGAVETQYF
TRBJ2-7,TRBV28,CASNPGIKAYEQYF
TRBJ2-2,TRBV9,CASSANAGYTGELFF
TRBJ1-4,TRBV2,CASSEVAPGEKLFF
TRBJ1-1,TRBV27,CASSFAGGLSEAFF
TRBJ1-1,TRBV11-2,CASSLAAGETEAFF
TRBJ1-1,TRBV9,CASSALPEGKAFF
TRBJ2-3,TRBV7-2,CASSFRLVPDTQYF
TRBJ2-3,TRBV29-1,CSAAGETTDTQYF
TRBJ1-1,TRBV15,CATGVGNTEAFF
TRBJ2-1,TRBV4-2,CASSQAGTDYNEQFF
TRBJ2-2,TRBV5-5,CASSLTAGNTGELFF
TRBJ2-5,TRBV11-2,CASSVVGGGSQETQYF
TRBJ1-4,TRBV19,CASSWTGDGEKLFF
TRBJ1-2,TRBV12-3/TRBV12-4,CASGEVYYGYTF
TRBJ1-2,TRBV28,CASSPDRNYGYTF
TRBJ1-5,TRBV19,CASSPRVGGSNQPQHF
TRBJ2-3,TRBV6-2/TRBV6-3,CASSYRDREYPTQYF
TRBJ2-3,TRBV28,CASSFPRLAGTRGTDTQYF
TRBJ1-4,TRBV19,CASSLRSLGEKLFF
TRBJ1-2,TRBV4-1,CASSQPGTGANYGYTF
TRBJ2-1,TRBV5-1,CASSPTATSGSLGSPSEQFF
TRBJ1-2,TRBV12-5,CASGFLTGTLKITF
TRBJ2-7,TRBV19,CASSTAGAGRGSEQYF
TRBJ1-4,TRBV9,CASSVGQGSNEKLFF
TRBJ2-3,TRBV29-1,CSVDSSTATDTQYF
TRBJ1-2,TRBV5-1,CASSSHFDGSGYTF
TRBJ2-6,TRBV5-1,CASSLGGSGANVLTF